This is a list of T cell receptor beta chains from one sample in a study of control samples from healthy donors and cancer patients. Here immunoSEQ multiplex PCR was the method, and the copy in TCRdb shows in-frame clones only, minus some. The table lists 90,000 to 100,000 clones, around 82% of them singletons. Input material: blood. Every receptor here comes from a man aged 60-69 years in good health. CDR3s include the opening cysteine and the closing phenylalanine or tryptophan. The D gene is left open where the match is weak. Not all rows give a size; the values are once, few, many and, for expanded clones, a class.

V,J,size,D,DNA,CDR3
TRBV5-6,TRBJ2-7,.,.,TGTGCCAGCAGCCCATTGACGGTCGCCAGGGTTTCCTACGAGCAGTACTTC,CASSPLTVARVSYEQYF
TRBV12-3/TRBV12-4,TRBJ1-2,.,.,TGTGCCAGCAGTTTAACAAGGGATGGGGGCTACACCTTC,CASSLTRDGGYTF
TRBV10-3,TRBJ2-5,.,.,TGTGCCATCAGTGAGTCGAGACCTATGCAGGGCGGTGGTGGAGAGACCCAGTACTTC,CAISESRPMQGGGGETQYF
TRBV9,TRBJ2-1,.,TRBD2,TGTGCCAGCAGCCCCCCGCTAGCGGGCTTCAATGAAGAGCAGTTCTTC,CASSPPLAGFNEEQFF
TRBV3-1/TRBV3-2,TRBJ1-1,few,TRBD1,TGTGCCAGCAGCCCCGGGCGAGGCAGGGGGGGTACTGAAGCTTTCTTT,CASSPGRGRGGTEAFF
TRBV9,TRBJ2-3,.,.,TGTGCCAGCAGCGTAGCTCCGGGACGGACCACAGATACGCAGTATTTT,CASSVAPGRTTDTQYF
TRBV21-1,TRBJ1-2,.,.,TGTGCCAGCAGCAAAGACCAGAACTATGGCTACACCTTC,CASSKDQNYGYTF
TRBV5-4,TRBJ2-3,.,.,TGTGCCAGCAGCCCGGAGGCCGGGGTCCGGACAGATACGCAGTATTTT,CASSPEAGVRTDTQYF
TRBV25-1,TRBJ2-5,.,.,TGTGCCAGCAGTGAATTCGGGCAAGAGACCCAGTACTTC,CASSEFGQETQYF
TRBV3-1/TRBV3-2,TRBJ1-6,once,TRBD1,TGTGCCAGCAGCCACACAGGGGGCCAATCACCCCTCCACTTT,CASSHTGGQSPLHF
TRBV6-6,TRBJ1-2,.,.,TGTGCCAGCACCGCCGACAGTCCTAACTATGGCTACACCTTC,CASTADSPNYGYTF
TRBV11-3,TRBJ2-3,.,TRBD2,TGTGCCAGCAGCCGGCGCGGGAGAACAGATACGCAGTATTTT,CASSRRGRTDTQYF
TRBV20-1,TRBJ2-5,once,TRBD2,TGCAGTGCTAGTGGGACTAGCGGACAAGAGACCCAGTACTTC,CSASGTSGQETQYF
TRBV6-5,TRBJ2-7,.,.,TGTGCCAGCAGCCTCACTTCGGCGGTAACCTACGAGCAGTACTTC,CASSLTSAVTYEQYF
TRBV4-1,TRBJ1-3,.,.,TGCGCCAGCAGCCAAGGAGAAACAGGTTCTGGAAACACCATATATTTT,CASSQGETGSGNTIYF
TRBV11-2,TRBJ2-1,.,.,TGTGCCAGCAGCCCTATACGACAGGCGAGCTCCTACAATGAGCAGTTCTTC,CASSPIRQASSYNEQFF
TRBV4-1,TRBJ2-5,.,TRBD2,TGCGCCAGCAGCCACGTAGCGTTAGGACTAGCGGACCCTACCCAGTACTTC,CASSHVALGLADPTQYF
TRBV28,TRBJ2-7,.,.,TGTGCCAGCAGTTTATTGGCTGGCTACGAGCAGTACTTC,CASSLLAGYEQYF